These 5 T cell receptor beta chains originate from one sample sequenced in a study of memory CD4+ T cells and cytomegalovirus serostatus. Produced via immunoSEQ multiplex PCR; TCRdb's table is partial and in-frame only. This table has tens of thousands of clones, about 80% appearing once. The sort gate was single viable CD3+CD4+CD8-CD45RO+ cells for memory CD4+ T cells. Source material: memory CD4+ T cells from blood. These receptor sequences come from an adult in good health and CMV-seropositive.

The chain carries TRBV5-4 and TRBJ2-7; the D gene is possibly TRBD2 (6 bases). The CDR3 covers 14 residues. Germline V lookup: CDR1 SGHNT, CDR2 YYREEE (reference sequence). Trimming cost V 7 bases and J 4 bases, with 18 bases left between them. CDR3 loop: CASAREPLGYEQYF. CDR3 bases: TGTGCCAGCGCACGGGAGCCTCTCGGTTACGAGCAGTACTTC.

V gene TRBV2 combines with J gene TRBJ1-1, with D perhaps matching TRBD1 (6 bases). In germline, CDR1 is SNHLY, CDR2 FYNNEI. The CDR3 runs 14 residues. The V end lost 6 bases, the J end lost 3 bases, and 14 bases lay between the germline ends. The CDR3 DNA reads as TGTGCCAGCAGAGGTCGGACAGAGCACACTGAAGCTTTCTTT. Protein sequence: CASRGRTEHTEAFF.

CDR3 region: CAISDSFGTSSTDTQYF. The DNA of the CDR3 is TGTGCCATCAGTGATAGTTTCGGGACCTCTAGCACAGATACGCAGTATTTT. V usage is TRBV10-3 and J usage is TRBJ2-3; the D call may be TRBD1 or TRBD2 (5 bases each). Germline assignment: CDR1 ENHRY and CDR2 SYGVKD. With 3 bases removed from V and 0 bases from J, the gap between germline ends came to 16 bases. CDR3 length: 17 amino acids.

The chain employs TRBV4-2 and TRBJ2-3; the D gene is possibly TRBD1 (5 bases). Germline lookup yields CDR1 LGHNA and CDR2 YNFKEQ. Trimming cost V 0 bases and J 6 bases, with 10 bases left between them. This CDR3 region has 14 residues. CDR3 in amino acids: CASSQDGAKDTQYF. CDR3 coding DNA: TGTGCCAGCAGCCAAGATGGGGCTAAGGATACGCAGTATTTT.

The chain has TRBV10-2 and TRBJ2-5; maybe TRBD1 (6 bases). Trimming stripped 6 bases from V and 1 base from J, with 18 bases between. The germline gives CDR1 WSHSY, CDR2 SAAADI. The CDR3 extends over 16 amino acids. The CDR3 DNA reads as TGCGCCAGCAGAGCCGGGACATCGGAAGTCCAAGAGACCCAGTACTTC. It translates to CASRAGTSEVQETQYF.